This TCR beta chain was sequenced for a study of OX40 agonist ivuxolimab in advanced cancers. Blood sampling was done at baseline, cycle 4 day 1, and cycle 7 day 1. The CDR3 spans 14 residues. Germline V gene lookup returns CDR1 SEHNR and CDR2 FQNEAQ (reference sequence). Profiling relied on immunoSEQ multiplex PCR, and the TCRdb table lists in-frame clones only, not all of them. The data hold 20,000 to 25,000 clones, with roughly four fifths observed a single time. This clonotype was sampled from an adult with an advanced solid tumor such as melanoma, head and neck, liver or kidney cancer. The chain joins TRBV7-9 to TRBJ2-5; unclear D gene. The DNA matches TRBJ2-7 better at its end, which makes the J call doubtful. Sequences were derived from CD4+ or CD8+ T cells sorted from blood, sampled in a trial of the OX40 agonist ivuxolimab. CDR3 sequence reads: CASSPEEFGSEQYF. The CDR3 nucleotides read TGTGCCAGCAGCCCCGAAGAATTCGGCTCCGAGCAGTACTTC.